This T cell receptor (beta chain) stems from a study of T cell repertoires in cytomegalovirus infection. Whole-study context: Public TCR beta signatures provided an indication of both CMV infection and a matching HLA type. Study conclusions and caveats: Dominant in the ex vivo response were TCR beta clonotypes restricted by HLA-C and specific for CMV.

This clonotype has only a few counts. What it recognizes is unknown. One entry per CDR3 protein, called by TCRdb with MiXCR from the reads. The profile shows approximately 170,000 distinct CDR3 sequences, roughly 18% of them singletons. Germline CDR1 and CDR2: SGHTA and FQGNSA. The CDR3 runs to 14 residues. Trimming removed 3 bases from V and 5 bases from J; junction bases left unmatched: 5. Specimen: CD8+ T cells from PBMCs. V and J are TRBV7-2 and TRBJ2-7; 9 nucleotides align to TRBD2. The receptor was derived from a human donor in good health (CMV status not recorded). Some clones in this sample may be carry-over from other donors' samples. The CDR3 DNA reads as TGTGCCAGCAGCTTTAGCGGGAGCCCCCACGAGCAGTACTTC. It codes for CASSFSGSPHEQYF. Full variable domain (missing parts from reference TRBV7-2 and TRBJ2-7): GAGVSQSPSNKVTEKGKDVELRCDPISGHTALYWYRQSLGQGLEFLIYFQGNSAPDKSGLPSDRFSAERTGGSVSTLTIQRTQQEDSAVYLCASSFSGSPHEQYFGPGTRLTVT.